These 9 T cell receptor beta chains originate from one sample sequenced in a study of blood T cell repertoires in COVID-19. Only in-frame clones appear in the TCRdb table, and some are missing; sequencing was by immunoSEQ multiplex PCR. The table shows approximately 49,000 clones, with 70% to 85% occurring only once. Sequenced input: peripheral blood. The source of these receptors is a man aged 45-65 years with acute or convalescent COVID-19.

CDR3: CASGRLAGARETQYF. DNA for the CDR3: TGTGCCAGCGGCCGACTAGCGGGAGCTCGAGAGACCCAGTACTTC. The chain recombines TRBV28 with TRBJ2-5, with 12 nucleotides matching TRBD2. Per germline, CDR1 MDHEN and CDR2 SYDVKM. V shed 8 bases, J shed 4 bases, and the junction held 8 bases outside the gene matches. CDR3 length: 15 amino acids.

This clone has only one observation. CDR3 amino acids: CSALLAYEQYF. For the CDR3, the DNA is TGCAGTGCTCTTCTAGCCTACGAGCAGTACTTC. The chain couples TRBV20-1 to TRBJ2-7; no clear D gene. The CDR3 runs 11 residues. V was shortened by 5 bases and J by 2 bases, with 7 bases between the two germline ends. Germline V gene sequence: CDR1 DFQATT, CDR2 SNEGSKA (reference sequence).

The CDR3: CASSSGTSGRAPDTQYF. The CDR3 region has the DNA TGTGCCAGCAGCTCCGGGACTAGCGGGAGGGCACCAGATACGCAGTATTTT. The chain is built from TRBV2 and TRBJ2-3; 16 positions match TRBD2. The CDR3 contains 17 residues. Looked up from germline, CDR1 is SNHLY and CDR2 is FYNNEI. Trimming removed 6 bases from V and 4 bases from J; junction bases left unmatched: 7.

The CDR3 DNA follows: TGCGCCAGCAGTGAAGCGGTCTCAGGTGGCTACACCTTC. This translates into CASSEAVSGGYTF. This chain joins TRBV10-1 and TRBJ1-2; no definite D call. CDR1 WNHNN and CDR2 SYGVQD come from the germline V gene (reference sequence). The CDR3 has 13 residues. Between the trimmed V and J ends, which lost 3 bases and 7 bases, there was a span of 12 bases.

This clone was detected only once. The same CDR3 is also encoded by other DNA sequences in this sample. The chain recombines TRBV5-1 with TRBJ2-7, with 12 bases that match TRBD1. With 4 bases clipped from V and 7 bases from J, the junction kept 6 bases outside the gene matches. The CDR3 sequence is 14 residues long. Germline lookup yields CDR1 SGHRS and CDR2 YFSETQ. The CDR3 reads CASSLGQGAYEQYF. CDR3 DNA sequence: TGCGCCAGCAGCCTGGGACAGGGGGCATATGAGCAGTACTTC.

J is TRBJ2-5 and V is TRBV6-1; weak D call: TRBD2 (6 bases). CDR1 MNHNS and CDR2 SASEGT come from the germline V gene. CDR3 length: 16 amino acids. Deletions cut 2 bases from V and 5 bases from J, with 18 bases between. CDR3 nucleotide sequence: TGTGCCAGCAGTGAAACCGGTGGGGCGGGATCGGAGACCCAGTACTTC. Encoded protein: CASSETGGAGSETQYF.

The chain has TRBV7-9 and TRBJ2-7; 8 bases match TRBD2. The trim removed 2 bases at V and 6 bases at J, leaving 6 bases unmatched. Germline CDR1 reads SEHNR; CDR2 reads FQNEAQ (reference sequence). The CDR3 contains 14 residues. The CDR3 protein is CASSLNEAGGEQYF. As DNA, the CDR3 is TGTGCCAGCAGCTTAAATGAGGCGGGGGGCGAGCAGTACTTC.

The genes are TRBV3-1 (or the pseudogene TRBV3-2) and TRBJ2-5; D perhaps matches TRBD2 (5 bases). From germline, CDR1 is LGHDT and CDR2 YNNKEL (reference sequence). This CDR3 region has 13 residues. V lost 4 bases to trimming and J lost 5 bases, with 11 bases between them. The chain's CDR3 is CASSLEGRETQYF. CDR3 sequence (DNA): TGTGCCAGCAGCCTCGAGGGCAGGGAGACCCAGTACTTC.

The V gene is TRBV19, the J gene TRBJ2-1; D might be TRBD2 (5 bases). CDR3 length: 16 amino acids. Germline CDR1 reads LNHDA; CDR2 reads SQIVND (reference sequence). The V and J ends lost 7 bases and 0 bases respectively, with 16 bases between them. The CDR3 is CASNLEAGLSYNEQFF. Written as DNA, the CDR3 is TGTGCCAGTAATTTGGAGGCAGGACTCTCCTACAATGAGCAGTTCTTC.